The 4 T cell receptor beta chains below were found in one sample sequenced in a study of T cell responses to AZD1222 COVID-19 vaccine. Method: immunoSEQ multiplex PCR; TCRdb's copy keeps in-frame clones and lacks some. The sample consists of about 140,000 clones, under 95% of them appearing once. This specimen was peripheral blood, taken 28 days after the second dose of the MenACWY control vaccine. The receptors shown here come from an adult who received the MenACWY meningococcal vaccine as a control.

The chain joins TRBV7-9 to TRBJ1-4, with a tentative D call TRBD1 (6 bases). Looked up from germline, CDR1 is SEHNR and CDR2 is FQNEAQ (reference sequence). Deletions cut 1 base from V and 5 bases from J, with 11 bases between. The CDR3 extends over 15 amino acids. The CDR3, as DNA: TGTGCCAGCAGCTTAGGTCACAGGGAAAATGAAAAACTGTTTTTT. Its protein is CASSLGHRENEKLFF.

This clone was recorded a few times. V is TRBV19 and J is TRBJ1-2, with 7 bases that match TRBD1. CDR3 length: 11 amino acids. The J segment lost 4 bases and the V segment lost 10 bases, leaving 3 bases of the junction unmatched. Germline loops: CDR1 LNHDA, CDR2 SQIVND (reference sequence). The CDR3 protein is CATGDSYGYTF. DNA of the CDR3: TGTGCCACTGGGGACAGCTATGGCTACACCTTC.

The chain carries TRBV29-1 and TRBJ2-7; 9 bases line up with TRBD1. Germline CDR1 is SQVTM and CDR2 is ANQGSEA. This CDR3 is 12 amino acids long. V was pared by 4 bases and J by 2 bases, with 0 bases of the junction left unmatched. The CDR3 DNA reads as TGCAGCGTTGGGACAGGGGCCTACGAGCAGTACTTC. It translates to CSVGTGAYEQYF.

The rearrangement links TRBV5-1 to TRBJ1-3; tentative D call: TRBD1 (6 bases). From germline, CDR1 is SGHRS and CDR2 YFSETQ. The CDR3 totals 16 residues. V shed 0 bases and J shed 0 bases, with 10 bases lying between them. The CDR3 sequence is CASSLGGQSSGNTIYF. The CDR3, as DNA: TGCGCCAGCAGCTTGGGGGGGCAGAGCTCTGGAAACACCATATATTTT.